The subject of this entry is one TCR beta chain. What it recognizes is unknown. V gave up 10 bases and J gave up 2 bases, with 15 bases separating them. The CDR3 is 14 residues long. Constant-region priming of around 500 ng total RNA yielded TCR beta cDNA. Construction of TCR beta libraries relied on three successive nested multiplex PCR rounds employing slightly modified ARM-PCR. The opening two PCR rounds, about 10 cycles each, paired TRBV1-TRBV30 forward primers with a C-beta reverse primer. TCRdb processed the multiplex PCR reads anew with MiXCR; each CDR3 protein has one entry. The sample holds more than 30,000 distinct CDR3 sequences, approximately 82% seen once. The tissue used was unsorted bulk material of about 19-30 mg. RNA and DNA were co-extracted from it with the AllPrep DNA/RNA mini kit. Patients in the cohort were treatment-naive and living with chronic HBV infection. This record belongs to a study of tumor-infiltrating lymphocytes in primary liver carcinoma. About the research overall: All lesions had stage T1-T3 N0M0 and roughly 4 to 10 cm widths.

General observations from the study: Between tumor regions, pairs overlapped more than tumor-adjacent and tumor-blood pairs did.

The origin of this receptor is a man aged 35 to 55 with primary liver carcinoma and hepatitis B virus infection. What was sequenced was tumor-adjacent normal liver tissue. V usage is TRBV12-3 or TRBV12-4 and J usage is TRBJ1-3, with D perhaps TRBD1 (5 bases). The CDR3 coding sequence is TGTGCCAACAATTTTCGGGGGGCTGGAAACACCATATATTTT. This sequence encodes CANNFRGAGNTIYF.